The sequence of this T cell receptor (beta chain) was determined in a study of cytomegalovirus exposure and HLA in healthy donors. At the level of the study: Researchers found that approximately 80% of over 350 genotyped donors fell within the Caucasian-associated ancestry cluster. Notes on the study in general: Using the classifier, cytomegalovirus status was reportedly diagnosed with high specificity and sensitivity. The availability of immune exposure information extended only to CMV serostatus.

The donors comprised healthy bone marrow donors. Remarks on this clone: Antigen: not known.

The CDR3 is 16 amino acids. Germline loops: CDR1 SGHTA, CDR2 FQGNSA. Trimming at V came to 7 bases and at J to 5 bases, leaving 13 bases not matched to a gene. PCR primers comprised 60 Vbeta and 13 Jbeta primers. Generated by immunoSEQ multiplex PCR, the TCRdb table keeps only in-frame clones and is missing some. The sample lists around 130,000 clones; about four fifths were seen once. The sample consisted of PBMCs. The chain recombines TRBV7-2 with TRBJ1-1; 10 nucleotides line up with TRBD1. This receptor was identified in a woman in her 40s in good health and CMV-seronegative. CDR3 DNA sequence: TGTGCCAGCAACCGACCGGGACAGGGGCGAGGAACTGAAGCTTTCTTT. This translates into CASNRPGQGRGTEAFF. The full variable domain, completed using reference TRBV7-2 and TRBJ1-1, is GAGVSQSPSNKVTEKGKDVELRCDPISGHTALYWYRQSLGQGLEFLIYFQGNSAPDKSGLPSDRFSAERTGGSVSTLTIQRTQQEDSAVYLCASNRPGQGRGTEAFFGQGTRLTVV.